The present T cell receptor beta chain was sequenced within a study of OX40 agonist ivuxolimab in advanced cancers. Study-level information: Patients received ivuxolimab, an intravenous treatment, every 2 weeks at 0.01 to 10 mg/kg. One hepatocellular carcinoma and a couple of cutaneous melanoma patients partially responded. Study conclusions and caveats: Partly responding patients at 0.1-3.0 mg/kg showed some of the smallest clonal expansion.

Comment on this clone: Its antigen remains unidentified.

Here immunoSEQ multiplex PCR was the method, and the copy in TCRdb shows in-frame clones only, minus some. Here the sample spans approximately 54,000 clones, roughly nine tenths being singletons. The CDR3 length is 16 residues. Trimming pared 1 base from V and 10 bases from J, leaving 23 bases between. CDR1 and CDR2 (germline): SGHRS, YFSETQ. The rearrangement links TRBV5-1 to TRBJ1-1, with D possibly matching TRBD1 (6 bases). The sequencing used CD4+ or CD8+ T cells sorted from blood, collected in a trial of the OX40 agonist ivuxolimab. The sequence came from an adult with an advanced solid tumor such as melanoma, head and neck, liver or kidney cancer. The CDR3 is CASSLRGSTGLVRAFF. For the CDR3, the DNA is TGCGCCAGCAGCTTGAGGGGGTCAACGGGTTTGGTTAGAGCTTTCTTT.